These 12 T cell receptor beta chains were all obtained from the same sample, sequenced in a study of CD8 T cells in ankylosing spondylitis. MiXCR was run by TCRdb on the 5' RACE reads, yielding one entry per CDR3 protein. The data show a few hundred thousand distinct CDR3 sequences, roughly 10% seen once. Sequencing used blood, either unsorted or a sorted T cell fraction (not recorded which). The receptors stem from a female donor with ankylosing spondylitis or in good health (not recorded which).

This clonotype occurred a few times. The chain links TRBV5-1 to TRBJ1-1; D ambiguous. The CDR3 is made up of 12 amino acids. Germline-derived CDR1 and CDR2 are SGHRS and YFSETQ. V was clipped by 4 bases and J by 6 bases, with 10 bases between them. DNA for the CDR3: TGCGCCAGCAGCCAGGACGGCCCTGAAGCTTTCTTT. Protein sequence: CASSQDGPEAFF.

This clonotype was counted many times. The chain is built from TRBV5-1 and TRBJ1-5; D may be TRBD1 (6 bases). Trimming took 4 bases from V and 1 from J, leaving 9 bases between them. The CDR3 contains 14 residues. Germline V lookup: CDR1 SGHRS, CDR2 YFSETQ. The CDR3 DNA reads as TGCGCCAGCAGCCCTGACAGGAGCAATCAGCCCCAGCATTTT. Translation gives CASSPDRSNQPQHF.

The chain recombines TRBV11-2 with TRBJ2-3, with TRBD2 matching 11 bases. Germline loops: CDR1 SGHAT, CDR2 FQNNGV. This CDR3 comprises 18 residues. V gave up 5 bases and J gave up 2 bases; unmatched junction bases: 12. CDR3 DNA: TGTGCCAGCAGCAGTTGGACTAGCGGGCCTCCTCTCACAGATACGCAGTATTTT. It encodes CASSSWTSGPPLTDTQYF.

This clonotype was detected ten times or more. J is TRBJ2-1 and V is TRBV20-1; 10 bases align to TRBD1. The CDR3 is 14 amino acids. The germline V gene encodes CDR1 DFQATT and CDR2 SNEGSKA (reference sequence). The V and J ends lost 6 bases and 6 bases, in that order; junction bases with no gene match: 8. CDR3 amino acids: CSAQGQGGSNEQFF. CDR3 DNA: TGCAGTGCACAAGGACAGGGGGGGTCCAATGAGCAGTTCTTC.

Comments on this clonotype: A much more abundant neighbour one base away suggests this may be a read error. The rearrangement uses TRBV7-2 and TRBJ1-1; D gene uncertain. CDR1 is SGHTA and CDR2 is FQGNSA in the germline V gene. V was trimmed by 5 bases and J by 4 bases, leaving 17 bases between them. The CDR3 length is 15 residues. DNA of the CDR3: TGTGCCAGCAGCCAACTGGGTAGGAGAGTCACTGAAGCTTTCTTT. Translation gives CASSQLGRRVTEAFF.

Only a few counts were recorded for this clonotype. The V gene is TRBV5-1, the J gene TRBJ2-3; D call uncertain. The germline V gene has CDR1 SGHRS and CDR2 YFSETQ. V dropped 0 bases and J dropped 5 bases, with 13 bases sitting between them. The CDR3 totals 15 residues. CDR3 in amino acids: CASSLGGLWGDTQYF. Here the CDR3 DNA reads TGCGCCAGCAGCTTGGGAGGCTTATGGGGAGATACGCAGTATTTT.

The rearrangement joins TRBV11-3 to TRBJ2-5; no clear D gene. Trimming pared 1 base from V and 4 bases from J, leaving 13 bases between. The length of the CDR3 is 15 residues. Germline CDR1 and CDR2: SGHNT and YENEEA. Here the CDR3 DNA reads TGTGCCAGCAGCTTAGGTGGGAATTCGCCAGAGACCCAGTACTTC. Protein: CASSLGGNSPETQYF.

The J gene is TRBJ2-7, the V gene TRBV20-1, with 8 bases identical to TRBD2. This CDR3 region has 13 residues. Unmatched junction bases numbered 12, after V lost 7 bases and J lost 7 bases. The germline gives CDR1 DFQATT, CDR2 SNEGSKA (reference sequence). CDR3 in amino acids: CSGGSGGDEEQYF. CDR3 nucleotides: TGCAGTGGGGGCAGCGGGGGTGATGAGGAGCAGTACTTC.

This clonotype was detected ten times or more. The rearrangement joins TRBV20-1 to TRBJ1-1; D possibly corresponds to TRBD1 (6 bases). Looked up from germline, CDR1 is DFQATT and CDR2 is SNEGSKA (reference sequence). V was pared by 6 bases and J by 6 bases, with 17 bases between. The CDR3 loop spans 13 amino acids. CDR3 sequence: CSALTGHGAEAFF. CDR3 sequence (DNA): TGCAGTGCCCTGACAGGACACGGCGCTGAAGCTTTCTTT.

A remark on this clonotype: The junction and the germline gene differ at one end; a read error may be behind it. The V gene is TRBV6-2 or TRBV6-3, the J gene TRBJ2-3; D uncertain. The germline V gene has CDR1 MNHEY and CDR2 SVGEGT. This CDR3 region has 12 residues. This CDR3 reads CAGSYSPDTQYF. The CDR3 nucleotides are TGTGCCGGCAGTTACTCGCCAGATACGCAGTATTTT.

This rearrangement joins TRBV7-8 to TRBJ1-1; the D is unclear. CDR3 size: 13 residues. V was shortened by 1 base and J by 5 bases, with 8 bases between the two germline ends. Germline lookup yields CDR1 SGHVS and CDR2 FQNEAQ. This chain's CDR3 is CASSLVGVTEAFF. CDR3 nucleotides: TGTGCCAGCAGCTTAGTCGGGGTTACTGAAGCTTTCTTT. The variable domain in full, with the rest retrieved from reference TRBV7-8 and TRBJ1-1, is GAGVSQSPRYKVAKRGQDVALRCDPISGHVSLFWYQQALGQGPEFLTYFQNEAQLDKSGLPSDRFFAERPEGSVSTLKIQRTQQEDSAVYLCASSLVGVTEAFFGQGTRLTVV.

This clonotype showed up many times. V is TRBV15 and J is TRBJ2-1; possibly TRBD1 for D (6 bases). Germline assignment: CDR1 LNHNV and CDR2 YYDKDF (reference sequence). The length of the CDR3 is 13 residues. V was trimmed by 5 bases and J by 8 bases, leaving 13 bases between them. The CDR3 sequence: CATSSIQGHEQFF. CDR3 nucleotide sequence: TGTGCCACCAGCTCGATACAGGGCCATGAGCAGTTCTTC.